The next 28 T cell receptor beta chains were all read from a single sample in a study of blood T cell repertoires in COVID-19. Sequencing used immunoSEQ multiplex PCR; TCRdb keeps in-frame clones, though not all of them. The sample shows 200,000 to 250,000 clones, roughly 80% of them seen only once. Specimen: peripheral blood. Receptors were obtained from a young man with active or convalescent COVID-19.

This clone was seen only a few times. V gene TRBV15 combines with J gene TRBJ1-4; 7 bases are a match to TRBD1. Germline lookup yields CDR1 LNHNV and CDR2 YYDKDF (reference sequence). Germline trimming cut 5 bases from V and 7 bases from J; bases unmatched to any gene: 10. The CDR3 has 15 residues. The CDR3, as DNA: TGTGCCACCAGCGGGCCCGACAGGGTTAGTGAAAAACTGTTTTTT. Its translation is CATSGPDRVSEKLFF.

The chain uses TRBV28 and TRBJ2-3; 13 bases are a match to TRBD2. The CDR3 contains 14 residues. Trimming took 5 bases from V and 5 from J; bases not matched to a gene: 1. Germline CDR1 MDHEN, CDR2 SYDVKM. CDR3: CASSRTSGGDTQYF. In DNA, the CDR3 is TGTGCCAGCAGTCGGACTAGCGGGGGAGATACGCAGTATTTT. The variable domain in full, with the rest retrieved from reference TRBV28 and TRBJ2-3, is DVKVTQSSRYLVKRTGEKVFLECVQDMDHENMFWYRQDPGLGLRLIYFSYDVKMKEKGDIPEGYSVSREKKERFSLILESASTNQTSMYLCASSRTSGGDTQYFGPGTRLTVL.

The genes are TRBV7-7 and TRBJ1-4; D ambiguous. This CDR3 region has 17 residues. Per germline, CDR1 SSHAT and CDR2 FNYEAQ (reference sequence). Between the trimmed V and J ends, which lost 8 bases and 2 bases, there was a span of 21 bases. The DNA for the CDR3 is TGTGCCAGCTCCTACAACACTCTCGACGGGACTAATGAAAAACTGTTTTTT. Translation gives CASSYNTLDGTNEKLFF.

The CDR3 loop reads CASSFSTENSPLHF. Written as DNA, the CDR3 is TGTGCCAGCAGTTTCTCGACAGAAAATTCACCCCTCCACTTT. The chain is built from TRBV27 and TRBJ1-6, with D perhaps matching TRBD1 (5 bases). Trimming left V 3 bases short and J 7 bases short, with 10 bases between. The CDR3 has 14 amino acids. The V gene's germline CDR1 is MNHEY and CDR2 SMNVEV (reference sequence).

The V call is TRBV27, the J call TRBJ2-3, with unresolved D. The CDR3 covers 14 residues. V was shortened by 5 bases and J by 0 bases, with 9 bases between the two germline ends. Germline values: CDR1 MNHEY, CDR2 SMNVEV (reference sequence). The CDR3 coding sequence is TGTGCCAGCAGTCCCCTCCCTAGCACAGATACGCAGTATTTT. Translation gives CASSPLPSTDTQYF.

The rearrangement joins TRBV5-6 to TRBJ2-5; D may be TRBD2 (6 bases). CDR1 is SGHDT, CDR2 YYEEEE, per germline. Between the trimmed V and J ends, which lost 3 bases and 4 bases, there was a span of 13 bases. The CDR3 totals 14 residues. For the CDR3, the DNA is TGTGCCAGCAGCTCTCAGACTAGTGGAGAGACCCAGTACTTC. Translating it yields CASSSQTSGETQYF.

The rearrangement uses TRBV6-6 and TRBJ2-7; 10 positions match TRBD2. Germline CDR1 and CDR2: MNHNY and SVGAGI (reference sequence). The ends lost 6 bases at V and 3 bases at J; junction bases unmatched: 5. CDR3 length: 14 residues. The CDR3 loop reads CASSRSGGDYEQYF. CDR3 DNA sequence: TGTGCCAGCAGCAGGAGCGGGGGGGACTACGAGCAGTACTTC.

The chain is built from TRBV5-6 and TRBJ1-3, with 7 bases matching TRBD1. This CDR3 spans 15 amino acids. V lost 6 bases to trimming and J lost 3 bases; unmatched junction nucleotides: 9. Germline V gives CDR1 SGHDT, CDR2 YYEEEE. This CDR3 reads CASNQWTGLGNTIYF. Here the CDR3 DNA reads TGTGCCAGCAACCAATGGACAGGACTTGGAAACACCATATATTTT.

The CDR3 here is CASSLGRSNTGELFF. CDR3 sequence (DNA): TGTGCCAGCAGCTTGGGCAGGTCGAACACCGGGGAGCTGTTTTTT. This chain uses TRBV5-4 with TRBJ2-2; unclear D gene. The ends were cut back, 0 bases at V and 0 bases at J, with 6 bases in the middle. The CDR3 sequence is 15 residues long. Germline CDR1 reads SGHNT; CDR2 reads YYREEE (reference sequence).

CDR3 residues: CSPTIRGARTDTQYF. CDR3 sequence (DNA): TGCAGCCCAACGATCCGTGGGGCCCGCACAGATACGCAGTATTTT. The chain uses TRBV29-1 and TRBJ2-3; maybe TRBD1 (5 bases). V was pared by 8 bases and J by 1 base, with 19 bases between. Germline CDR1 reads SQVTM; CDR2 reads ANQGSEA. The CDR3 runs 15 residues.

The chain has TRBV5-1 and TRBJ2-5, with D perhaps matching TRBD1 (8 bases). CDR3 length: 15 residues. CDR1 SGHRS and CDR2 YFSETQ come from the germline V gene. Trimming removed 0 bases at V and 5 bases at J, with 14 bases between. The chain's CDR3 is CASSLGTGRDETQYF. For the CDR3, the DNA is TGCGCCAGCAGCTTGGGGACAGGGAGGGACGAGACCCAGTACTTC. Looking up the rest from reference TRBV5-1 and TRBJ2-5 gives the full variable domain: KAGVTQTPRYLIKTRGQQVTLSCSPISGHRSVSWYQQTPGQGLQFLFEYFSETQRNKGNFPGRFSGRQFSNSRSEMNVSTLELGDSALYLCASSLGTGRDETQYFGPGTRLLVL.

CDR3 loop: CASRGGRAHPDTQYF. As DNA, the CDR3 is TGTGCCAGCAGGGGAGGGAGGGCCCACCCAGATACGCAGTATTTT. J is TRBJ2-3 and V is TRBV11-2, with 7 bases that match TRBD2. Trimming took 6 bases from V and 4 from J; bases not matched to a gene: 10. The CDR3 has 15 residues. CDR1 and CDR2 from the germline V gene are SGHAT and FQNNGV.

The genes are TRBV18 and TRBJ1-2, with TRBD1 as a possible D gene (5 bases). V was shortened by 2 bases and J by 1 base, with 11 bases between the two germline ends. Germline CDR1 KGHSH, CDR2 LQKENI. There are 15 residues in the CDR3. In DNA form, the CDR3 reads TGTGCCAGCTCACCAGGGGCCCAGGGTAACTATGGCTACACCTTC. This translates into CASSPGAQGNYGYTF.

In regard to this clone: This same CDR3 is encoded by further DNA sequences in the sample. The chain is built from TRBV6-5 and TRBJ1-1; D unclear. Germline values: CDR1 MNHEY, CDR2 SVGAGI. The V end was cut by 0 bases, the J end by 1 base, with 6 bases between. The CDR3 contains 14 residues. CDR3 loop: CASSYSTGNTEAFF. CDR3 nucleotides: TGTGCCAGCAGTTACTCGACGGGGAACACTGAAGCTTTCTTT.

The V gene is TRBV3-1 (or the pseudogene TRBV3-2), the J gene TRBJ1-2; tentatively, D is TRBD1 (6 bases). This CDR3 spans 12 amino acids. Between the trimmed V and J ends, which lost 1 base and 8 bases, there was a span of 8 bases. CDR1 LGHDT and CDR2 YNNKEL come from the germline V gene (reference sequence). The CDR3 DNA follows: TGTGCCAGCAGCCAAGGTCAGGGGGGCTACACCTTC. This encodes CASSQGQGGYTF.

The chain couples TRBV5-6 to TRBJ2-7; no definite D call. This CDR3 is built from 14 residues. Trimming pared 2 bases from V and 0 bases from J, leaving 9 bases between. Germline V lookup: CDR1 SGHDT, CDR2 YYEEEE. The CDR3 region is CASSFWAASYEQYF. The CDR3, as DNA: TGTGCCAGCAGCTTTTGGGCCGCCTCCTACGAGCAGTACTTC. Supplemented by reference TRBV5-6 and TRBJ2-7, the full variable domain reads DAGVTQSPTHLIKTRGQQVTLRCSPKSGHDTVSWYQQALGQGPQFIFQYYEEEERQRGNFPDRFSGHQFPNYSSELNVNALLLGDSALYLCASSFWAASYEQYFGPGTRLTVT.

The chain has TRBV7-2 and TRBJ1-1; 9 bases match TRBD1. This CDR3 has 14 residues. From germline, CDR1 is SGHTA and CDR2 FQGNSA. Unmatched junction bases numbered 2, after V lost 6 bases and J lost 0 bases. CDR3 sequence reads: CASSRDRVNTEAFF. As DNA, the CDR3 is TGTGCCAGCAGTCGGGACAGGGTGAACACTGAAGCTTTCTTT.

This clone was detected once. The V and J genes are TRBV7-9 and TRBJ1-2, with unresolved D. This CDR3 region has 12 residues. In germline, CDR1 is SEHNR, CDR2 FQNEAQ (reference sequence). The V end was cut by 7 bases, the J end by 0 bases, with 6 bases between. In nucleotides, the CDR3 is TGTGCCAGCACGAGCGCTAACTATGGCTACACCTTC. Protein: CASTSANYGYTF.

The chain couples TRBV28 to TRBJ2-1; TRBD2 agrees at 7 bases. CDR1 and CDR2 from the germline V gene are MDHEN and SYDVKM. The J segment lost 5 bases and the V segment lost 6 bases, leaving 10 bases of the junction unmatched. This CDR3 has 15 amino acids. In DNA form, the CDR3 reads TGTGCCAGCAGGCCCGAGGCTAGCGGTAACAATGAGCAGTTCTTC. As protein: CASRPEASGNNEQFF.

This sequence joins TRBV4-2 and TRBJ2-1; 10 nucleotides match TRBD2. Per the germline V gene, CDR1 is LGHNA and CDR2 is YNFKEQ. J lost 10 bases, V lost 1 base, and 10 bases had no gene match. The length of the CDR3 is 16 residues. CDR3 sequence: CASSQGEIAGGKEQFF. The CDR3 DNA is TGTGCCAGCAGCCAAGGTGAAATAGCGGGAGGAAAGGAGCAGTTCTTC.

This chain connects TRBV27 to TRBJ2-3, with 14 bases lining up with TRBD2. The CDR3 length is 15 residues. Germline CDR1 is MNHEY and CDR2 is SMNVEV (reference sequence). V was clipped by 2 bases and J by 5 bases; unmatched bases: 0. In nucleotides, the CDR3 is TGTGCCAGCAGTTTAGGACTAGCGGGAGGAGATACGCAGTATTTT. Translated: CASSLGLAGGDTQYF.

The rearrangement uses TRBV7-2 and TRBJ2-1; D gene ambiguous. Germline loops: CDR1 SGHTA, CDR2 FQGNSA. The CDR3 runs to 14 residues. Trimming left V 3 bases short and J 3 bases short, with 9 bases between. The CDR3 spells CASSLSYGYNEQFF. The CDR3 DNA reads TGTGCCAGCAGCTTGAGCTACGGCTACAATGAGCAGTTCTTC. The whole variable domain, filled in from reference TRBV7-2 and TRBJ2-1, reads GAGVSQSPSNKVTEKGKDVELRCDPISGHTALYWYRQSLGQGLEFLIYFQGNSAPDKSGLPSDRFSAERTGGSVSTLTIQRTQQEDSAVYLCASSLSYGYNEQFFGPGTRLTVL.

This chain uses TRBV12-3 or TRBV12-4 with TRBJ2-3; 8 positions match TRBD2. Trimming took 11 bases from V and 3 from J; bases not matched to a gene: 7. This CDR3 comprises 13 residues. CDR3 protein: CASTRLATDTQYF. The CDR3 DNA follows: TGTGCCTCAACCCGACTAGCGACAGATACGCAGTATTTT.

This clone was found once. The V and J genes are TRBV6-4 and TRBJ2-3; D call uncertain. CDR3 length equals 13 residues. CDR1 MRHNA and CDR2 SNTAGT come from the germline V gene. Trimming left V 2 bases short and J 6 bases short, with 9 bases between. The CDR3 spells CASSDPPTDTQYF. DNA of the CDR3: TGTGCCAGCAGTGACCCCCCAACTGATACGCAGTATTTT.

The chain links TRBV18 to TRBJ1-1; maybe TRBD1 (6 bases). This CDR3 is 13 amino acids long. V lost 6 bases, J lost 5 bases, and 13 bases lay in between. Per the germline V gene, CDR1 is KGHSH and CDR2 is LQKENI. CDR3 protein: CASSLQGWTEAFF. CDR3 nucleotide sequence: TGTGCCAGCTCCCTACAGGGTTGGACTGAAGCTTTCTTT.

This chain uses TRBV10-2 with TRBJ1-2; TRBD1 matches at 7 bases. Germline V gene data show CDR1 as WSHSY and CDR2 as SAAADI. J lost 5 bases, V lost 6 bases, and 6 bases had no gene match. The CDR3 runs 13 residues. The CDR3 is CASSGTEIYGYTF. For the CDR3, the DNA is TGCGCCAGCAGCGGGACAGAGATTTATGGCTACACCTTC.

The V and J genes are TRBV14 and TRBJ1-1, with 7 bases that match TRBD1. The germline gives CDR1 SGHDN, CDR2 FVKESK. Trimming took 4 bases from V and 0 from J; bases not matched to a gene: 8. The CDR3 is made up of 16 amino acids. DNA of the CDR3: TGTGCCAGCAGCCCTAGACAGGGACTCATGAACACTGAAGCTTTCTTT. Its translation is CASSPRQGLMNTEAFF. Variable domain in full (rest from reference TRBV14 and TRBJ1-1): EAGVTQFPSHSVIEKGQTVTLRCDPISGHDNLYWYRRVMGKEIKFLLHFVKESKQDESGMPNNRFLAERTGGTYSTLKVQPAELEDSGVYFCASSPRQGLMNTEAFFGQGTRLTVV.

V and J are TRBV6-2 or TRBV6-3 and TRBJ2-7, with 7 bases that match TRBD1. CDR1 and CDR2 (germline): MNHEY, SVGEGT. Unmatched junction bases numbered 8, after V lost 0 bases and J lost 6 bases. The CDR3 loop spans 15 amino acids. CDR3 bases: TGTGCCAGCAGTTACTCTGGGCAGGGGGTTCTCGAGCAGTACTTC. Translating it yields CASSYSGQGVLEQYF.